This T cell receptor beta chain originates from a study of T-cell reconstitution after alpha-beta-depleted transplantation in children. Points from the study as a whole: Day-60 TCRbeta diversity that was high in some patients was derived from surviving recipient T cells and thymic progenitors. By one year post-transplant, T-cell counts and diversity largely arose from T cells that were newly produced. Roughly two months post-transplant, alpha-beta T cells reportedly originated from several hundred graft clones that had expanded.

The germline V gene encodes CDR1 MNHNS and CDR2 SASEGT. CDR3 size: 15 residues. Unmatched junction bases numbered 7, after V lost 6 bases and J lost 2 bases. Unique molecular identifiers featured in how the TCRbeta library was prepared. TCRdb re-called the PCR reads with MiXCR, one entry per CDR3 protein. The sample holds roughly 280,000 distinct CDR3 sequences, 11% seen once. This clonotype came up many times. As yet, its antigen is unknown. This TCR was sampled from a male patient between 2 and 15 years old who had a stem cell transplant for chronic granulomatous disease, so the T cells may come from the graft donor. The chain employs TRBV6-1 and TRBJ2-1; 7 bases fit TRBD2. Sample: peripheral blood, taken 180 days after TCRalphabeta/CD19-depleted stem cell transplant. The CDR3 region is CASRGLTSTYNEQFF. CDR3 coding DNA: TGTGCCAGCAGGGGACTGACTAGCACCTACAATGAGCAGTTCTTC.